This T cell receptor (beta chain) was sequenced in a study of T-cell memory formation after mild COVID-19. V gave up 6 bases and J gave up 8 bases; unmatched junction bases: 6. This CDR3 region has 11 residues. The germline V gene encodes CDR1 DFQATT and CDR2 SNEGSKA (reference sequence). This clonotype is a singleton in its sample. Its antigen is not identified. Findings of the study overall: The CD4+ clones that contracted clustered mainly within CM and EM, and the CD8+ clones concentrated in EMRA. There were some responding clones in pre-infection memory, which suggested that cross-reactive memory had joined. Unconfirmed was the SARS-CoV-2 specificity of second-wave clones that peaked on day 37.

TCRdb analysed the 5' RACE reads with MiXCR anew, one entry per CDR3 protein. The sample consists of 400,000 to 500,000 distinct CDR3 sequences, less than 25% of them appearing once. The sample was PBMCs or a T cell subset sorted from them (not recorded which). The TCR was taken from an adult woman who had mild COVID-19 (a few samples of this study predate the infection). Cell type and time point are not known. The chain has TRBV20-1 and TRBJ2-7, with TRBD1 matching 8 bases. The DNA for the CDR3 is TGCAGTGCATTGGACAGGGAGAAGCAGTACTTC. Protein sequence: CSALDREKQYF.